This T cell receptor (beta chain) was sequenced for a study of a mutant IDH1 vaccine in newly diagnosed glioma. In the study overall: There were eight vaccinations for patients, given in weeks 1, 3, 5, 7, 11, 15, 19 and 23. Patients got their first vaccination 4-6 weeks after radiotherapy alone, or with temozolomide cycles. Before enrollment, patients got radiotherapy alone, temozolomide alone, or mostly the combination.

Data came from immunoSEQ multiplex PCR; TCRdb stores just in-frame clones and leaves some out. Of roughly 60,000 clones listed, about four fifths are singletons. Remarks on this clone: Its antigen remains unidentified.

J lost 4 bases, V lost 6 bases, and 4 bases had no gene match. The CDR3 totals 13 residues. Germline V gene data show CDR1 as SGHTA and CDR2 as FQGNSA. Time point defined: week 11, during vaccination. Each dose of the vaccine consisted of 300 ug of mutant IDH1 20-mer peptide, with topical imiquimod. New IDH1-mutant, ATRX-lost WHO grade 3 or 4 astrocytomas occurred in donors. The chain has TRBV7-2 and TRBJ2-5; TRBD1 agrees at 8 bases. The sample here was PBMCs, taken from a glioma patient whose treatment included an IDH1 peptide vaccine. The clonotype originates from a young man with glioma. CDR3 in amino acids: CASRGQGGETQYF. CDR3 bases: TGTGCCAGCAGAGGACAGGGTGGAGAGACCCAGTACTTC.